The rows below give T cell receptor beta chains drawn from one sample of a study of cytomegalovirus exposure and HLA in healthy donors. Some clones are missing from TCRdb's copy, which holds only in-frame ones; the method was immunoSEQ multiplex PCR. The sample contains about 150,000 clones, 75% to 90% of which appear only once. Source material: PBMCs. Every receptor here comes from a woman under 30 in good health and CMV-seronegative. CDR3s include the opening cysteine and the closing phenylalanine or tryptophan. D genes are given only for firm matches. Clone size is given for some rows only: seen once, a few or many times, or a class if the clone is expanded.

v_call	d_call	clone_size	j_call	cdr3_aa	cdr3_nt
TRBV28	-	-	TRBJ2-3	CASSFEPTEDTQYF	TGTGCCAGCAGTTTTGAGCCCACGGAGGATACGCAGTATTTT
TRBV10-1	-	-	TRBJ1-2	CASIVAGYTF	TGCGCCAGCATAGTCGCTGGCTACACCTTC
TRBV2	-	few	TRBJ1-1	CASNGQSEAFF	TGTGCCAGCAACGGACAGAGCGAAGCTTTCTTT
TRBV6-1	-	-	TRBJ1-5	CASSEGGQLNQPQHF	TGTGCCAGCAGTGAGGGCGGACAGCTCAATCAGCCCCAGCATTTT
TRBV1	-	-	TRBJ2-2	CTSSQGTGGTGELFF	TGCACCAGCAGCCAGGGGACTGGAGGAACCGGGGAGCTGTTTTTT
TRBV19	-	-	TRBJ1-5	CASSPNAGPQPQHF	TGTGCCAGTAGTCCTAATGCGGGTCCTCAGCCCCAGCATTTT
TRBV7-9	TRBD2	-	TRBJ2-3	CASSSTGRGDTDTQYF	TGTGCCAGCAGCTCTACCGGGCGGGGGGACACAGATACGCAGTATTTT
TRBV29-1	-	-	TRBJ2-1	CSAGGTVSGEQFF	TGCAGCGCCGGAGGGACCGTCTCCGGTGAGCAGTTCTTC
TRBV6-6	-	-	TRBJ2-1	CASREQVAYNEQFF	TGTGCCAGCAGAGAACAGGTGGCCTACAATGAGCAGTTCTTC
TRBV28	-	-	TRBJ2-5	CASSLVLGETQYF	TGTGCCAGCAGTTTAGTACTAGGGGAGACCCAGTACTTC
TRBV6-1	TRBD1	-	TRBJ1-2	CASSLQGASLHGYTF	TGTGCCAGCAGCCTCCAGGGGGCGAGCCTCCACGGCTACACCTTC
TRBV4-1	-	few	TRBJ2-1	CASKSPSSYNEQFF	TGCGCCAGCAAATCACCCAGCTCCTACAATGAGCAGTTCTTC
TRBV7-2	-	-	TRBJ1-1	CASLQGWFTEAFF	TGTGCCAGCCTACAGGGCTGGTTTACTGAAGCTTTCTTT
TRBV11-2	-	-	TRBJ2-1	CASSLAPGEQFF	TGTGCCAGCAGCTTAGCCCCGGGTGAGCAGTTCTTC
TRBV5-8	-	-	TRBJ1-3	CASTTGLLSGNTIYF	TGTGCCAGCACCACCGGACTGCTCTCTGGAAACACCATATATTTT
TRBV4-1	-	few	TRBJ2-4	CASSQGATRDIQYF	TGCGCCAGCAGCCAAGGGGCGACCAGAGACATTCAGTACTTC
TRBV2	-	-	TRBJ1-5	CASTPAGSEPQHF	TGTGCCAGCACCCCGGCAGGTAGTGAGCCCCAGCATTTT
TRBV10-3	TRBD1	few	TRBJ1-1	CAIRARGTNTEAFF	TGTGCCATCAGGGCCAGGGGGACGAACACTGAAGCTTTCTTT
TRBV2	-	once	TRBJ1-4	CASSERQLNEKLFF	TGTGCCAGCAGTGAGAGGCAGCTTAATGAAAAACTGTTTTTT
TRBV19	-	-	TRBJ1-1	CASSIDTVYTEAFF	TGTGCCAGTAGTATAGATACGGTCTACACTGAAGCTTTCTTT
TRBV7-9	TRBD2	-	TRBJ2-1	CASSLDPSGSSYNEQFF	TGTGCCAGCAGCTTAGACCCTAGCGGGAGCTCCTACAATGAGCAGTTCTTC
TRBV7-2	TRBD1	-	TRBJ1-1	CASSGMTGTTEAFF	TGTGCCAGCAGCGGGATGACAGGGACCACTGAAGCTTTCTTT
TRBV20-1	TRBD1	once	TRBJ2-1	CSAGQRDRKFF	TGCAGTGCTGGACAACGGGACAGGAAGTTCTTC
TRBV19	TRBD1	-	TRBJ1-3	CASTRGTVSGNTIYF	TGTGCCAGCACAAGGGGGACAGTCTCTGGAAACACCATATATTTT
TRBV30	-	-	TRBJ1-2	CAWRAGGYTF	TGTGCCTGGAGGGCCGGGGGCTACACCTTC
TRBV5-4	-	-	TRBJ2-1	CASSLLLVSYNEQFF	TGTGCCAGCAGCTTGCTTCTAGTTTCCTACAATGAGCAGTTCTTC
TRBV9	TRBD2	-	TRBJ2-3	CASSASSGITDTQYF	TGTGCCAGCAGCGCCTCTAGCGGGATAACAGATACGCAGTATTTT
TRBV10-3	TRBD1	-	TRBJ2-3	CAIGRTGADDTQYF	TGTGCCATCGGGAGGACAGGGGCTGATGATACGCAGTATTTT
TRBV14	TRBD1	-	TRBJ2-7	CASSQPGTGRSYEQYF	TGTGCCAGCAGCCAACCCGGGACAGGGAGGTCCTACGAGCAGTACTTC
TRBV5-1	-	-	TRBJ2-7	CASSLSYGLYEQYF	TGCGCCAGCAGCTTGTCGTACGGACTGTACGAGCAGTACTTC
TRBV7-2	TRBD2	-	TRBJ2-3	CASSRGTSGSSDTQYF	TGTGCCAGCAGCCGAGGGACTAGCGGGAGTTCAGATACGCAGTATTTT
TRBV5-1	TRBD2	-	TRBJ2-1	CASSLGTSEYNEQFF	TGCGCCAGCAGCTTGGGGACTAGCGAGTACAATGAGCAGTTCTTC
TRBV5-4	TRBD2	-	TRBJ2-5	CASSWGLAGGETQYF	TGTGCCAGCAGCTGGGGACTAGCAGGAGGAGAGACCCAGTACTTC
TRBV27	-	-	TRBJ1-6	CASSLYLKGDGSPLHF	TGTGCCAGCAGCTTATACCTTAAGGGAGATGGTTCACCCCTCCACTTT
TRBV29-1	-	-	TRBJ2-5	CSVEYTIVEETQYF	TGCAGCGTTGAGTATACTATTGTAGAAGAGACCCAGTACTTC
TRBV10-3	TRBD1	few	TRBJ1-1	CAISELGGPNTEAFF	TGTGCCATCAGTGAGTTAGGGGGCCCGAACACTGAAGCTTTCTTT
TRBV6-5	TRBD1	once	TRBJ1-1	CASRVTGPDTEAFF	TGTGCCAGCAGGGTGACAGGGCCTGACACTGAAGCTTTCTTT
TRBV9	TRBD1	-	TRBJ2-3	CASSYTTGLSTDTQYF	TGTGCCAGCAGCTATACGACAGGGTTGAGCACAGATACGCAGTATTTT
TRBV18	TRBD2	-	TRBJ2-1	CASLGSGRAWNEQFF	TGTGCCAGCTTGGGGTCCGGGAGGGCCTGGAATGAGCAGTTCTTC
TRBV7-9	TRBD2	-	TRBJ2-1	CASSWPLASEQFF	TGTGCCAGCAGTTGGCCACTAGCGAGCGAGCAGTTCTTC
TRBV27	-	-	TRBJ1-4	CASSQSVAEKLFF	TGTGCCAGCAGTCAGAGCGTGGCGGAAAAACTGTTTTTT
TRBV5-1	TRBD2	-	TRBJ2-1	CASSPSGGVGYNEQFF	TGCGCCAGCAGCCCCTCCGGGGGGGTCGGCTACAATGAGCAGTTCTTC
TRBV9	-	-	TRBJ2-7	CASSVALRSYEQYF	TGTGCCAGCAGCGTAGCCCTAAGATCCTACGAGCAGTACTTC
TRBV18	-	-	TRBJ1-1	CASSRGEGTEAFF	TGTGCCAGCTCACGAGGGGAGGGCACTGAAGCTTTCTTT
TRBV27	-	-	TRBJ1-5	CASSLGWNQPQHF	TGTGCCAGCAGTCTCGGGTGGAATCAGCCCCAGCATTTT
TRBV5-4	TRBD2	-	TRBJ2-3	CASSLGGGGSTDTQYF	TGTGCCAGCAGCTTGGGGGGCGGGGGTAGCACAGATACGCAGTATTTT
TRBV5-5	-	few	TRBJ1-1	CASSSTPGGRTEAFF	TGTGCCAGCAGCTCGACCCCCGGGGGGCGGACTGAAGCTTTCTTT
TRBV19	TRBD2	once	TRBJ2-7	CASSIWREGGNEQYF	TGTGCCAGTAGTATTTGGCGGGAGGGCGGGAACGAGCAGTACTTC
TRBV28	-	-	TRBJ1-5	CASSSGADQPQHF	TGTGCCAGCAGTTCCGGAGCAGATCAGCCCCAGCATTTT
TRBV5-6	-	-	TRBJ1-2	CASSGRVMGNYGYTF	TGTGCCAGCAGCGGCAGAGTCATGGGCAACTATGGCTACACCTTC